What follows are 5 T cell receptor beta chains derived from one specimen sequenced in a study of T cell repertoires in cytomegalovirus infection. TCRdb re-called the reads with MiXCR, one entry per CDR3 protein. Counted here are fewer than 1,000,000 distinct CDR3 sequences, more than 25% occurring once; the ten biggest clones make up over 13%. Their antigens are not known. Sequenced material: cultured CD8+ T cells from PBMCs, taken from culture after CMV antigen stimulation. These receptors were obtained from a human donor in good health (CMV status not recorded). Some clones in this sample may be carry-over from other donors' samples.

This rearrangement joins TRBV6-8 to TRBJ2-3, with 8 bases matching TRBD2. J was trimmed by 4 bases and V by 2 bases; bases with no gene match: 8. The CDR3 has 16 residues. Germline V CDR1 and CDR2: MNHGY, SAAAGT. Written as DNA, the CDR3 is TGTGCCAGCAGTTACAACGGGGGGGGCTTAGCAGATACGCAGTATTTT. As protein: CASSYNGGGLADTQYF.

This clonotype was detected only a few times. The chain couples TRBV7-6 to TRBJ2-7; TRBD2 matches at 9 bases. CDR3 size: 14 residues. The J segment lost 6 bases and the V segment lost 0 bases, leaving 3 bases of the junction unmatched. The germline gives CDR1 SGHVS, CDR2 FNYEAQ. The CDR3 loop reads CASSLAAGGPEQYF. The CDR3 bases are TGTGCCAGCAGCTTAGCGGCGGGGGGGCCCGAGCAGTACTTC. The full variable domain, in which reference TRBV7-6 and TRBJ2-7 provide the parts outside the CDR3, is GAGVSQSPRYKVTKRGQDVALRCDPISGHVSLYWYRQALGQGPEFLTYFNYEAQQDKSGLPNDRFSAERPEGSISTLTIQRTEQRDSAMYRCASSLAAGGPEQYFGPGTRLTVT.

This clonotype was observed a handful of times. The chain recombines TRBV7-2 with TRBJ1-4, with a tentative D call TRBD1 (6 bases). The CDR3 covers 15 residues. V dropped 5 bases and J dropped 8 bases, with 18 bases sitting between them. The germline V gene encodes CDR1 SGHTA and CDR2 FQGNSA. In DNA form, the CDR3 reads TGTGCCAGCAGCGAGGGGGGGACACGGGCGGAAAAACTGTTTTTT. Translated, it gives CASSEGGTRAEKLFF.

In this sample, this clonotype turned up a few times. In DNA, the CDR3 is TGTGCCAGCAGACCAGACAGGGGGGCTGGCTATGGCTACACCTTC. It yields the protein CASRPDRGAGYGYTF. V usage is TRBV7-6 and J usage is TRBJ1-2, with 9 bases lining up with TRBD1. The germline V gene has CDR1 SGHVS and CDR2 FNYEAQ. The CDR3 spans 15 residues. The junction had 9 bases not matched to a gene; V was cut back by 6 bases and J by 4 bases.

To note about this clonotype: The junction departs from germline at one end; a sequencing error may be responsible. V is TRBV12-3 or TRBV12-4 and J is TRBJ1-1; D not certain. The length of the CDR3 is 13 residues. The CDR3 reads CANSLSLGTEAFF. The CDR3, as DNA: TGTGCCAACAGTTTAAGTTTGGGTACTGAAGCTTTCTTT.